Listed below are T cell receptor beta chains from one sample, sequenced in a study of beta chain features in type 1 diabetes. Assay: immunoSEQ multiplex PCR; the TCRdb copy retains only in-frame clones and omits some. The sample carries about 270,000 clones, roughly an eighth recorded once. The sequenced sample was naive CD4+ T cells from blood. The receptors stem from a man aged 25-40 years with type 1 diabetes. CDR3s include the opening cysteine and the closing phenylalanine or tryptophan. Fields, in order: V gene, J gene, CDR3 protein.

>TRBV7-2|TRBJ2-3
CASSLVGYTDTQYF
>TRBV7-2|TRBJ2-3
CASSLGLPDTQYF
>TRBV6-5|TRBJ1-5
CASSYGREQPQHF
>TRBV9|TRBJ1-5
CASSVDYGNQPQHF
>TRBV29-1|TRBJ2-6
CSVEGQSGANVLTF
>TRBV19|TRBJ2-5
CARGTGSQETQYF
>TRBV5-4|TRBJ1-4
CASSFDGGTNEKLFF
>TRBV7-2|TRBJ2-3
CASSLTGGGTDTQYF
>TRBV5-6|TRBJ2-2
CASSPGIAGDTGELFF
>TRBV7-2|TRBJ2-1
CASSLDTYNEQFF
>TRBV30|TRBJ1-1
CAWDRGRDTEAFF
>TRBV4-2|TRBJ2-1
CASSQAPLAGYNEQFF
>TRBV5-4|TRBJ2-1
CASSFGTSPYNEQFF
>TRBV19|TRBJ2-1
CASSTGDEQFF
>TRBV12-5|TRBJ1-5
CASGLLDQPQHF
>TRBV6-1|TRBJ2-1
CASREGAAISYNEQFF
>TRBV5-6|TRBJ1-5
CASSFSGSQPQHF
>TRBV7-2|TRBJ2-1
CASSLGQGDYNEQFF
>TRBV29-1|TRBJ2-1
CSVPSSPSGSPGEQFF
>TRBV18|TRBJ2-7
CASSLRRGYEQYF
>TRBV2|TRBJ2-7
CASGGQGTQYF
>TRBV5-1|TRBJ1-2
CASSRDRDYGYTF
>TRBV15|TRBJ2-1
CATSRDGLGEQFF
>TRBV27|TRBJ1-1
CASRDRNTEAFF
>TRBV4-2|TRBJ2-7
CASSHLQGEDYEQYF
>TRBV9|TRBJ2-1
CASSVASSRVSEQFF
>TRBV4-2|TRBJ2-7
CASSPRGAGGGEQYF
>TRBV5-4|TRBJ2-2
CASSAGQGGTGELFF
>TRBV28|TRBJ2-7
CASTVRTPGTSGSYEQYF
>TRBV7-9|TRBJ2-2
CASSDWTGGIGELFF
>TRBV7-2|TRBJ2-3
CASSPASGTADTQYF
>TRBV30|TRBJ2-1
CAWGIGRGDNEQFF
>TRBV5-1|TRBJ1-1
CASSNDRETNTEAFF
>TRBV7-9|TRBJ2-7
CASSLALGNTYEQYF
>TRBV4-1|TRBJ1-4
CASSRTGGLEKLFF
>TRBV18|TRBJ2-7
CASSPSRDSYEQYF
>TRBV7-2|TRBJ1-4
CASSPPGQQKKLFF
>TRBV4-3|TRBJ2-1
CASSQGTRVVDEQFF
>TRBV5-1|TRBJ2-4
CASSLTAAKNIQYF
>TRBV7-9|TRBJ2-7
CASSLERGGRQYF
>TRBV29-1|TRBJ1-1
CSIEAVMNTEAFF
>TRBV7-9|TRBJ1-2
CASSSPVGGHWDYGYTF
>TRBV5-1|TRBJ2-2
CASSLVGENTGELFF